Sequencing of this TCR beta chain was carried out in a study of T cell clonotyping in hematopoietic cell transplantation. CDR1 and CDR2 from the germline V gene are MDHEN and SYDVKM. There are 13 residues in the CDR3. The V end was cut by 5 bases, the J end by 3 bases, with 11 bases between. Assay: immunoSEQ multiplex PCR; the TCRdb copy retains only in-frame clones and omits some. The sample includes fewer than 70,000 clones, about 94% seen only once; the top ten take 1.6%. Study-wide points: At the given depth, recipient repertoires were over 95% de novo clonotypes.

With regard to this clone: What it binds is not known.

The chain links TRBV28 to TRBJ2-7; D gene uncertain. The source of this sequence is a man aged 45-65 years in good health. Some clones in this sample may be carry-over from other donors' samples. Input material: peripheral blood mononuclear cells. The DNA of the CDR3 is TGTGCCAGCAGTATCAGCCTGGTCTACGAGCAGTACTTC. Translated, it gives CASSISLVYEQYF.